Listed here is a single TCR beta chain. These data originate in a study of blood T cell repertoires in COVID-19. CDR3 length: 12 amino acids. The germline V and J ends were trimmed by 0 bases and 8 bases, with 7 bases remaining between them. Germline CDR1 is MGHRA and CDR2 is YSYEKL. Data came from immunoSEQ multiplex PCR; TCRdb stores just in-frame clones and leaves some out. Among 210,000 or so clones listed, 80% to 90% were seen once. The chain employs TRBV4-1 and TRBJ1-2; D gene unclear. The receptor was derived from a woman aged 25 to 39 who had been exposed to COVID-19. Sequenced input: PBMCs or T cells enriched from blood (not recorded which). CDR3 in amino acids: CASSQELGGYTF. DNA for the CDR3: TGCGCCAGCAGCCAAGAACTGGGCGGCTACACCTTC.